A single sample is the source of the 14 T cell receptor beta chains below, sequenced in a study of T cell responses to AZD1222 COVID-19 vaccine. The data were produced by immunoSEQ multiplex PCR, yet TCRdb's version contains in-frame clones alone and is incomplete. The table includes 150,000 to 200,000 clones, 90% detected once. Sequences were derived from peripheral blood, sampled on day 0 of AZD1222 vaccination. The receptor source for this set is an adult in good health.

A note on this clone: A read error is possible here, since a much larger clone lies one base away. The V and J genes are TRBV5-4 and TRBJ2-3, with 14 nucleotides matching TRBD2. Trimming cost V 4 bases and J 4 bases; bases outside gene matches: 2. CDR1 is SGHNT and CDR2 is YYREEE in the germline V gene (reference sequence). The CDR3 covers 15 residues. The CDR3 nucleotides read TGTGCCAGCAGCGAGACTAGCGGGGGGGCAGATACGCAGTATTTT. Protein sequence: CASSETSGGADTQYF. The full variable domain, completed using reference TRBV5-4 and TRBJ2-3, is ETGVTQSPTHLIKTRGQQVTLRCSSQSGHNTVSWYQQALGQGPQFIFQYYREEENGRGNFPPRFSGLQFPNYSSELNVNALELDDSALYLCASSETSGGADTQYFGPGTRLTVL.

This rearrangement joins TRBV7-6 to TRBJ2-7; 7 nucleotides align to TRBD2. V was pared by 5 bases and J by 1 base, with 5 bases of the junction left unmatched. The CDR3 is made up of 14 amino acids. CDR1 SGHVS and CDR2 FNYEAQ come from the germline V gene. The CDR3 DNA is TGTGCCAGCAGCGCGGGAGCAGGGTCCTACGAGCAGTACTTC. Protein product: CASSAGAGSYEQYF.

This rearrangement joins TRBV5-4 to TRBJ2-5; 7 bases align to TRBD1. V trimming: 4 bases; J trimming: 5 bases; junction bases outside the gene matches: 8. The germline CDR1 and CDR2 sequences are SGHNT and YYREEE (reference sequence). This CDR3 has 14 amino acids. This CDR3 reads CASSDGRQGETQYF. CDR3 in DNA: TGTGCCAGCAGCGATGGTCGACAGGGTGAGACCCAGTACTTC.

The rearrangement joins TRBV6-2 or TRBV6-3 to TRBJ1-1, with 12 bases that match TRBD1. Per the germline V gene, CDR1 is MNHEY and CDR2 is SVGEGT. The CDR3 covers 14 residues. Trimming removed 4 bases from V and 11 bases from J; junction bases left unmatched: 8. In nucleotides, the CDR3 is TGTGCCAGCAGTTCCGGGACAGGGGGCGCGGTCGCTTTCTTT. Protein: CASSSGTGGAVAFF.

The V and J genes are TRBV21-1 and TRBJ2-7; whether TRBD2, the table's D call, matches the DNA was not checked. TRBV21-1 is marked as a pseudogene. The CDR3 consists of 14 residues. The DNA for the CDR3 is TGTGCCAGCAGCCGGAACGGGGAGGTGGACGAGCAGTACTTC. Translating it yields CASSRNGEVDEQYF.

This chain joins TRBV3-1 (or the pseudogene TRBV3-2) and TRBJ2-3; 9 bases are a match to TRBD1. Trimming cost V 8 bases and J 4 bases; bases outside gene matches: 13. Germline CDR1 reads LGHDT; CDR2 reads YNNKEL (reference sequence). CDR3 length: 16 amino acids. The CDR3: CASGRRGQGAADTQYF. The DNA for the CDR3 is TGTGCCAGCGGAAGAAGGGGACAGGGTGCGGCAGATACGCAGTATTTT.

The chain employs TRBV27 and TRBJ2-7; possible D gene TRBD1, 7 bases. From germline, CDR1 is MNHEY and CDR2 SMNVEV (reference sequence). The V end was cut by 3 bases, the J end by 4 bases, with 13 bases between. The CDR3 loop spans 14 amino acids. The CDR3 reads CASSLRQGGYEQYF. CDR3 in DNA: TGTGCCAGCAGTTTGCGACAGGGAGGTTACGAGCAGTACTTC.

The CDR3 sequence is CASSTPKVEHGYTF. The CDR3, as DNA: TGTGCCAGCAGCACCCCTAAGGTAGAGCATGGCTACACCTTC. The chain is built from TRBV7-9 and TRBJ1-2; D not resolved. The ends were cut back, 5 bases at V and 6 bases at J, with 16 bases in the middle. Germline lookup yields CDR1 SEHNR and CDR2 FQNEAQ (reference sequence). The CDR3 is 14 amino acids.

The table lists this clone with a few counts. The chain carries TRBV6-5 and TRBJ2-1, with TRBD2 matching over 8 bases. The trim removed 6 bases at V and 6 bases at J, leaving 10 bases unmatched. This CDR3 has 15 residues. Germline V gives CDR1 MNHEY, CDR2 SVGAGI. The CDR3 region is CASSSSGGIGNEQFF. In DNA, the CDR3 is TGTGCCAGCAGCTCAAGCGGGGGAATAGGCAATGAGCAGTTCTTC.

The rearrangement joins TRBV6-2 or TRBV6-3 to TRBJ1-1, with no clear D. Germline values: CDR1 MNHEY, CDR2 SVGEGT. Trimming took 3 bases from V and 1 from J, leaving 15 bases between them. This CDR3 is 16 amino acids long. This CDR3 reads CASSYRSSRGNTEAFF. The CDR3 DNA reads as TGTGCCAGCAGTTATCGCAGCTCACGAGGGAACACTGAAGCTTTCTTT.

The V call is TRBV6-1, the J call TRBJ2-3; 15 positions agree with TRBD2. This CDR3 contains 18 residues. CDR1 MNHNS and CDR2 SASEGT come from the germline V gene. J was trimmed by 1 base and V by 4 bases; bases with no gene match: 6. The CDR3 DNA follows: TGTGCCAGCAGTGCCTGGACTAGCGGGGGGGCGGGCACAGATACGCAGTATTTT. It specifies CASSAWTSGGAGTDTQYF.

V usage is TRBV6-5 and J usage is TRBJ1-2; D might be TRBD1 (5 bases). CDR3 size: 15 residues. Germline assignment: CDR1 MNHEY and CDR2 SVGAGI. V dropped 5 bases and J dropped 6 bases, with 19 bases sitting between them. CDR3 nucleotides: TGTGCCAGCAGTCGGGATGGGACCGTTGGCGATGGCTACACCTTC. Amino acids: CASSRDGTVGDGYTF.

The J gene is TRBJ2-7, the V gene TRBV27, with D tentatively TRBD2 (6 bases). This CDR3 contains 16 residues. Germline assignment: CDR1 MNHEY and CDR2 SMNVEV (reference sequence). Trimming took off 0 bases at V and 0 bases at J, with 12 bases between the two ends. The CDR3 sequence: CASSLSGTFNSYEQYF. The CDR3 bases are TGTGCCAGCAGTTTATCCGGGACTTTCAACTCCTACGAGCAGTACTTC.

The chain employs TRBV9 and TRBJ2-2; no reliable D call. CDR1 is SGDLS and CDR2 is YYNGEE in the germline V gene. The CDR3 runs to 15 residues. V was trimmed by 2 bases and J by 4 bases, leaving 12 bases between them. CDR3 region: CASSVPPSGTGELFF. The CDR3 DNA is TGTGCCAGCAGCGTCCCCCCATCGGGCACCGGGGAGCTGTTTTTT.